The clone carrying this T cell receptor (beta chain) was counted at least ten times. As yet, its antigen is unknown. This sample is part of a study of neurological immune-mediated disorders. The cDNA was generated through 5'RACE incorporating 10-nucleotide random UMIs. From 15-18 subjects, over 200 million TCR-beta sequences were obtained in each sequencing run. Each CDR3 protein is one row after TCRdb ran MiXCR on the 5' RACE reads. The profile shows approximately 89,000 distinct CDR3 sequences, 3.5% to 4.5% of them singletons. Study-wide points: The level of TCR clonal expansion was highest in patients with HTLV-1-associated myelopathy and lowest in multiple sclerosis, where it fell below the level seen in healthy controls.

Stated time point: longitudinal time-point 3. The sequencing input was PBMCs. The TCR was taken from a woman aged 60-75 years with multiple sclerosis.

CDR3 coding DNA: TGCGCCAGCAGCTTGGATGGACAGGGGTATGGCTACACCTTC. This codes for CASSLDGQGYGYTF. The chain carries TRBV5-1 and TRBJ1-2, with 9 bases aligning to TRBD1. With 0 bases clipped from V and 5 bases from J, the junction kept 2 bases outside the gene matches. Germline V lookup: CDR1 SGHRS, CDR2 YFSETQ. This CDR3 is built from 14 residues.